Listed below are T cell receptor beta chains from one sample, sequenced in a study of regulatory T cells in long-lasting Graves disease. TCRdb itself ran the multiplex PCR reads through MiXCR, one entry per CDR3 protein. The sample carries about 530,000 distinct CDR3 sequences, roughly 15% recorded once. This sample was also put to use in a study of T cells in Graves' hyperthyroidism and ophthalmopathy.

This specimen was peripheral blood mononuclear cells (PBMCs), taken at new diagnosis, from a patient treated with antithyroid drugs. The receptors stem from a woman aged 35-65 years with Graves disease. CDR3s include the opening cysteine and the closing phenylalanine or tryptophan. Fields, in order: CDR3 DNA, CDR3 protein, V gene, D gene, clone size, J gene. A D gene is named only where the DNA matches it firmly. Where a row states a size, it is once, few, many or the class of an expanded clone; other rows omit it.

cdr3_nt: TGTGCCAGCAGCTTAGTGGGGAATTCGGAGACCCAGTACTTC
cdr3_aa: CASSLVGNSETQYF
v_call: TRBV11-3
d_call: .
clone_size: .
j_call: TRBJ2-5

cdr3_nt: TGTGCCAGCAGTGACGCAACAGGGCGTCAGCCCCAGCATTTT
cdr3_aa: CASSDATGRQPQHF
v_call: TRBV2
d_call: .
clone_size: .
j_call: TRBJ1-5

cdr3_nt: TGTGCCAGCAGTTTATCGTTTGGGGCGACCGAGCAGTACTTC
cdr3_aa: CASSLSFGATEQYF
v_call: TRBV27
d_call: .
clone_size: many
j_call: TRBJ2-7

cdr3_nt: TGTGCCAGCAGCTTAGTTCAACAGTCTCAAGAGACCCAGTACTTC
cdr3_aa: CASSLVQQSQETQYF
v_call: TRBV7-9
d_call: .
clone_size: .
j_call: TRBJ2-5

cdr3_nt: TGTGCCAGCAGTTTGCCTAGCGGGGCTTACAATGAGCAGTTCTTC
cdr3_aa: CASSLPSGAYNEQFF
v_call: TRBV12-3/TRBV12-4
d_call: TRBD2
clone_size: few
j_call: TRBJ2-1

cdr3_nt: TGTGCCAGCAGCCACCGACAGGGGACAGGAAACACCATATATTTT
cdr3_aa: CASSHRQGTGNTIYF
v_call: TRBV7-9
d_call: TRBD1
clone_size: .
j_call: TRBJ1-3

cdr3_nt: TGCAGTGCTAGTCGGGCTGAGATCAACACTGAAGCTTTCTTT
cdr3_aa: CSASRAEINTEAFF
v_call: TRBV20-1
d_call: .
clone_size: many
j_call: TRBJ1-1

cdr3_nt: TGTGCCAGCAGACCGGGACAGGGCACCGCGGGGGAGCTGTTTTTT
cdr3_aa: CASRPGQGTAGELFF
v_call: TRBV7-3
d_call: TRBD1
clone_size: .
j_call: TRBJ2-2

cdr3_nt: TGTGCCAGCAGTTATTCGGGACCCAAAGACGCTTTCTTT
cdr3_aa: CASSYSGPKDAFF
v_call: TRBV6-2/TRBV6-3
d_call: .
clone_size: few
j_call: TRBJ1-1

cdr3_nt: TGTGCCAGCAGTTGGGGACAGGGGGCGACAGATACGCAGTATTTT
cdr3_aa: CASSWGQGATDTQYF
v_call: TRBV12-3/TRBV12-4
d_call: TRBD1
clone_size: few
j_call: TRBJ2-3

cdr3_nt: TGTGCCTGGACCAGCGGCCCGAGAGGCTACACCTTC
cdr3_aa: CAWTSGPRGYTF
v_call: TRBV30
d_call: .
clone_size: many
j_call: TRBJ1-2

cdr3_nt: TGTGCCAGCAGCCAAGAGGACAGGGCCACCTACAATGAGCAGTTCTTC
cdr3_aa: CASSQEDRATYNEQFF
v_call: TRBV3-1
d_call: TRBD1
clone_size: many
j_call: TRBJ2-1

cdr3_nt: TGTGCCAGCAGCCCCCCGGGGGGGAAGAGCGCTGAAGCTTTCTTT
cdr3_aa: CASSPPGGKSAEAFF
v_call: TRBV28
d_call: .
clone_size: many
j_call: TRBJ1-1

cdr3_nt: TGTGCCAGCAGCCAAGAAAACCCTTGGGGGGGGCGGAATTCACCCCTCCACTTT
cdr3_aa: CASSQENPWGGRNSPLHF
v_call: TRBV3-1
d_call: .
clone_size: few
j_call: TRBJ1-6

cdr3_nt: TGTGCCAGCAGACCTACGACAGTTGGCAATCAGCCCCAGCATTTT
cdr3_aa: CASRPTTVGNQPQHF
v_call: TRBV12-3/TRBV12-4
d_call: .
clone_size: many
j_call: TRBJ1-5

cdr3_nt: TGTGCCAGCAGCAAAAATTCGGGACAGGGGGCGCGTGAGACCCAGTACTTC
cdr3_aa: CASSKNSGQGARETQYF
v_call: TRBV7-3
d_call: TRBD1
clone_size: many
j_call: TRBJ2-5

cdr3_nt: TGTGCCTGGACAGGGGACAATGAGCAGTTCTTC
cdr3_aa: CAWTGDNEQFF
v_call: TRBV30
d_call: .
clone_size: .
j_call: TRBJ2-1

cdr3_nt: TGCAGTGCTAGGGGGGCCCAAGAGACCCAGTACTTC
cdr3_aa: CSARGAQETQYF
v_call: TRBV20-1
d_call: .
clone_size: few
j_call: TRBJ2-5

cdr3_nt: TGTGCCAGTAACCAGGTGGACTATGGCTACACCTTC
cdr3_aa: CASNQVDYGYTF
v_call: TRBV19
d_call: .
clone_size: .
j_call: TRBJ1-2

cdr3_nt: TGTGCCAGCAGCTTTGAACCAAACACTGAAGCTTTCTTT
cdr3_aa: CASSFEPNTEAFF
v_call: TRBV11-2
d_call: .
clone_size: many
j_call: TRBJ1-1

cdr3_nt: TGTGCCTGGAGTGACCCAGGGTATCTGACCGCTGAAGCTTTCTTT
cdr3_aa: CAWSDPGYLTAEAFF
v_call: TRBV30
d_call: .
clone_size: few
j_call: TRBJ1-1

cdr3_nt: TGTGCCAGCAGCTTGTGGACAGGGGGCGTCACAGATACGCAGTATTTT
cdr3_aa: CASSLWTGGVTDTQYF
v_call: TRBV5-6
d_call: TRBD1
clone_size: many
j_call: TRBJ2-3

cdr3_nt: TGTGCCAGCAGCTTACTGCCAGGGGCGATTAAAGAGACCCAGTACTTC
cdr3_aa: CASSLLPGAIKETQYF
v_call: TRBV7-8
d_call: .
clone_size: .
j_call: TRBJ2-5

cdr3_nt: TGCAGTGCCGTCGGGACTAGCGGGTACAATGAGCAGTTCTTC
cdr3_aa: CSAVGTSGYNEQFF
v_call: TRBV20-1
d_call: TRBD2
clone_size: .
j_call: TRBJ2-1

cdr3_nt: TGCAGTGCTAGAGGGCTAGCGGGGCGCTACTACAATGAGCAGTTCTTC
cdr3_aa: CSARGLAGRYYNEQFF
v_call: TRBV20-1
d_call: TRBD2
clone_size: few
j_call: TRBJ2-1